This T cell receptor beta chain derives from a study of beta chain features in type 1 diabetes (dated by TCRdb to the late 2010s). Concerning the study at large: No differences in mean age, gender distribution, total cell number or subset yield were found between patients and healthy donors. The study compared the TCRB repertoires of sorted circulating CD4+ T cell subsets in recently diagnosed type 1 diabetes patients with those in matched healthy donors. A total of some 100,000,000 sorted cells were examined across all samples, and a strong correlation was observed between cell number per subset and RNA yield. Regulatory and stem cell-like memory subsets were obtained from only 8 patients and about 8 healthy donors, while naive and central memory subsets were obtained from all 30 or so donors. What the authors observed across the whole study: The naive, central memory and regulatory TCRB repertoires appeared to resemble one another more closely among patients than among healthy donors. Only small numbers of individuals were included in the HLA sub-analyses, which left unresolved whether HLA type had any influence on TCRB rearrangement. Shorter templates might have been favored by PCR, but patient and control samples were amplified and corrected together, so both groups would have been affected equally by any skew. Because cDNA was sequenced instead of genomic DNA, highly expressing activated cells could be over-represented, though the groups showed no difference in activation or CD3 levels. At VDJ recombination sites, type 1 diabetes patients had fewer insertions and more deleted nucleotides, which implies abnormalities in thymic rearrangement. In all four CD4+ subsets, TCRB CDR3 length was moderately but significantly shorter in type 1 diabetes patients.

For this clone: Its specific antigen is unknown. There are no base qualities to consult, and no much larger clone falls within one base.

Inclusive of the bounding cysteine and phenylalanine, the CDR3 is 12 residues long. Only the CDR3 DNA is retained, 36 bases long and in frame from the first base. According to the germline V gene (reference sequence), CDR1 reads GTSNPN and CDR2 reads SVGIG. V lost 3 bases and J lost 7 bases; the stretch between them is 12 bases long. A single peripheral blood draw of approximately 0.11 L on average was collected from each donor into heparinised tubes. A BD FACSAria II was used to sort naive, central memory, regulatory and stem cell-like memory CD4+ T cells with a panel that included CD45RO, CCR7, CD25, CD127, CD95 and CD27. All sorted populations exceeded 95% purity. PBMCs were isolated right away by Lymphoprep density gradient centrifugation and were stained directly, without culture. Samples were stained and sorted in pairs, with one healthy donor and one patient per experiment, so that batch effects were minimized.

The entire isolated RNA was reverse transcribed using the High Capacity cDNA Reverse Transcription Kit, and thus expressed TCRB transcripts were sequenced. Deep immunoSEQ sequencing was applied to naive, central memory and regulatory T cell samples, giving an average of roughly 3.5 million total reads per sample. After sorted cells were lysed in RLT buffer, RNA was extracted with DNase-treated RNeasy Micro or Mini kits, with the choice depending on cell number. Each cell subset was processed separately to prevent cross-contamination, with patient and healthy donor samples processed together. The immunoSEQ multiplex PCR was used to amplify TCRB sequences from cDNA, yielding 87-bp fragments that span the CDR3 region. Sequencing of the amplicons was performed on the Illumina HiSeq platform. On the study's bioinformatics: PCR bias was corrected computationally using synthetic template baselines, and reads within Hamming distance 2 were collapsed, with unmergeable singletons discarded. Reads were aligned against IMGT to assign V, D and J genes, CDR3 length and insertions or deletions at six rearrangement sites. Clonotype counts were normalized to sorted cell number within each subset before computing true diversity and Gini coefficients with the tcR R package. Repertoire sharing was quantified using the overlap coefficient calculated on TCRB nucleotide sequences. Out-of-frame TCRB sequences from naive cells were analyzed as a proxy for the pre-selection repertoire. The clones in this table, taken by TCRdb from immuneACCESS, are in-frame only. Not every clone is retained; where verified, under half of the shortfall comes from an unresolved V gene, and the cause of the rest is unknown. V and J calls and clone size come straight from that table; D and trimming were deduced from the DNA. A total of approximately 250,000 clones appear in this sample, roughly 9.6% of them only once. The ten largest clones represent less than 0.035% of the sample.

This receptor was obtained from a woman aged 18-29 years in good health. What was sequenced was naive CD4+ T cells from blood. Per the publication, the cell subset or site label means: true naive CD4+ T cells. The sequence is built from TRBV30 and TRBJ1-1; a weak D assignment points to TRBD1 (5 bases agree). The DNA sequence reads TGTGCCTGGAGGCGGGGGACCAGTGAAGCTTTCTTT. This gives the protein CAWRRGTSEAFF.